The rows below give T cell receptor beta chains drawn from one sample of a study of blood T cell repertoires in COVID-19. Assay used: immunoSEQ multiplex PCR; TCRdb lists only in-frame clones, some missing. This sample yields 110,000 to 150,000 clones, of which 65% to 85% are seen a single time; more than 4% belongs to the top ten. Sequences were obtained from peripheral blood. The receptors shown here come from a woman between 50 and 59 years old with acute or convalescent COVID-19. The CDR3 runs from the conserved cysteine through the conserved F or W. Fields, in order: V gene, D gene, J gene, clone size, CDR3 protein, CDR3 DNA. A D gene is named only where the DNA matches it firmly. The size field is filled for only some rows; it gives once, few, many or a size class.

>TRBV11-2|NA|TRBJ2-5|NA
CASSFISGGPQETQYF
TGTGCCAGCAGTTTTATCTCCGGGGGGCCTCAAGAGACCCAGTACTTC
>TRBV9|NA|TRBJ2-1|NA
CASSVVTGTLGEQFF
TGTGCCAGCAGCGTAGTTACCGGGACACTTGGTGAGCAGTTCTTC
>TRBV19|TRBD1|TRBJ1-1|NA
CASSRGRTGDAFF
TGTGCCAGTAGTAGGGGGCGTACAGGGGATGCTTTCTTT
>TRBV5-1|NA|TRBJ1-2|NA
CASSLRGSRAGYTF
TGCGCCAGCAGCTTGCGGGGGAGCAGGGCTGGCTACACCTTC
>TRBV6-2/TRBV6-3|TRBD1|TRBJ1-6|NA
CASSLGGTGGNSPLHF
TGTGCCAGCAGCCTCGGTGGGACAGGGGGCAATTCACCCCTCCACTTT
>TRBV28|NA|TRBJ1-6|once
CASSLNRERGREARHF
TGTGCCAGCAGCCTGAACAGGGAGAGGGGGAGGGAAGCGCGCCACTTT
>TRBV5-1|NA|TRBJ2-4|NA
CASSPQGTAKNIQYF
TGCGCCAGCAGCCCACAGGGAACAGCCAAAAACATTCAGTACTTC
>TRBV9|NA|TRBJ1-1|NA
CASSVGGWGTEAFF
TGTGCCAGCAGCGTAGGCGGGTGGGGCACTGAAGCTTTCTTT
>TRBV18|TRBD1|TRBJ2-7|NA
CASSQWDREGYEQYF
TGTGCCAGCTCACAATGGGACAGGGAAGGTTACGAGCAGTACTTC
>TRBV2|NA|TRBJ2-4|NA
CAGSGVGDIQYF
TGTGCCGGATCAGGGGTTGGGGACATTCAGTACTTC
>TRBV6-1|TRBD2|TRBJ2-3|NA
CASSELGTSVDTQYF
TGTGCCAGCAGTGAACTGGGGACTAGCGTGGATACGCAGTATTTT
>TRBV11-1|NA|TRBJ2-5|few
CASREQGIAETQYF
TGTGCCAGCAGGGAACAGGGTATTGCGGAGACCCAGTACTTC
>TRBV12-3/TRBV12-4|TRBD1|TRBJ1-6|NA
CASRRTGDSPLHF
TGTGCCAGCAGAAGGACAGGGGATTCACCCCTCCACTTT
>TRBV5-1|NA|TRBJ2-7|NA
CASSRGGATLGYEQYF
TGCGCCAGCAGCAGAGGGGGGGCGACACTCGGGTACGAGCAGTACTTC
>TRBV11-3|NA|TRBJ2-1|few
CASSLVAGNEQFF
TGTGCCAGCAGCTTAGTTGCCGGCAATGAGCAGTTCTTC
>TRBV5-1|NA|TRBJ1-1|NA
CASSSDISNTEAFF
TGCGCCAGCAGCTCGGACATATCCAACACTGAAGCTTTCTTT
>TRBV9|NA|TRBJ2-3|NA
CASSGPQEGGGTDTQYF
TGTGCCAGCAGCGGTCCACAGGAGGGGGGGGGCACAGATACGCAGTATTTT
>TRBV5-1|NA|TRBJ1-2|NA
CASSLVGDLYGYTF
TGCGCCAGCAGCTTGGTCGGAGACCTATACGGCTACACCTTC
>TRBV9|NA|TRBJ1-2|NA
CASTGQMGGYTF
TGTGCCAGCACCGGACAGATGGGAGGCTACACCTTC
>TRBV6-5|NA|TRBJ1-4|once
CASSRKDSTNEKLFF
TGTGCCAGCAGCAGAAAGGACAGCACTAATGAAAAACTGTTTTTT
>TRBV7-3|TRBD2|TRBJ2-1|NA
CASSLIRGGNNEQFF
TGTGCCAGCAGCTTAATCCGGGGGGGTAACAATGAGCAGTTCTTC
>TRBV4-3|NA|TRBJ2-1|NA
CASSLRNEQFF
TGCGCCAGCAGCCTCCGCAATGAGCAGTTCTTC
>TRBV7-2|NA|TRBJ1-2|NA
CASSDGTPGSPFGYTF
TGTGCCAGCAGCGACGGGACACCCGGTTCTCCTTTCGGCTACACCTTC
>TRBV28|NA|TRBJ1-5|once
CASSPLVFDGGRPQHF
TGTGCCAGCAGTCCTTTAGTGTTTGACGGAGGTAGGCCCCAGCATTTT
>TRBV4-2|TRBD1|TRBJ1-4|NA
CASSPDQGAHEKLFF
TGTGCCAGCAGCCCTGACCAGGGGGCTCATGAAAAACTGTTTTTT
>TRBV7-3|TRBD1|TRBJ1-6|NA
CASSKQGANSPLHF
TGTGCCAGCTCAAAACAGGGGGCTAATTCACCCCTCCACTTT
>TRBV27|NA|TRBJ1-1|NA
CASQLGALNTEAFF
TGTGCCAGTCAGTTGGGGGCGTTGAACACTGAAGCTTTCTTT
>TRBV28|TRBD1|TRBJ1-2|NA
CASSPRDSRAWNYGYTF
TGTGCCAGCAGTCCTCGGGACAGCCGCGCTTGGAACTATGGCTACACCTTC
>TRBV2|TRBD1|TRBJ1-4|NA
CASSRQGLNEKLFF
TGTGCCAGCAGTAGACAGGGGTTAAATGAAAAACTGTTTTTT
>TRBV6-6|TRBD1|TRBJ2-1|NA
CASSTGTEANNEQFF
TGTGCCAGCAGTACCGGGACAGAAGCAAACAATGAGCAGTTCTTC
>TRBV7-6|TRBD2|TRBJ2-1|NA
CASSPRSGGGTYNEQFF
TGTGCCAGCAGCCCTCGAAGTGGCGGGGGGACCTACAATGAGCAGTTCTTC
>TRBV5-8|TRBD1|TRBJ1-5|few
CASSSDRRVTYQPQHF
TGTGCCAGCAGCTCGGACAGGCGAGTCACTTATCAGCCCCAGCATTTT
>TRBV30|TRBD1|TRBJ1-2|few
CAWSVLGGTGANYGYTF
TGTGCCTGGAGTGTACTAGGTGGGACAGGGGCTAACTATGGCTACACCTTC
>TRBV19|NA|TRBJ1-1|NA
CASSPGAGEMNTEAFF
TGTGCCAGTAGTCCAGGGGCAGGTGAGATGAACACTGAAGCTTTCTTT
>TRBV2|NA|TRBJ1-6|few
CASSEEGQAAETLHF
TGTGCCAGCAGTGAGGAGGGGCAGGCGGCCGAGACCCTCCACTTT
>TRBV7-9|NA|TRBJ1-3|NA
CASSPWGGDSGNTIYF
TGTGCCAGCAGCCCCTGGGGGGGGGACTCTGGAAACACCATATATTTT
>TRBV6-5|NA|TRBJ1-5|NA
CASGQLGGLQPQHF
TGTGCCAGCGGGCAGTTGGGGGGGCTTCAGCCCCAGCATTTT
>TRBV27|NA|TRBJ1-5|NA
CASSPIPIRDGNQPQHF
TGTGCCAGCAGTCCGATTCCTATCAGGGATGGCAATCAGCCCCAGCATTTT
>TRBV6-5|TRBD1|TRBJ1-5|few
CASTGTGGSNQPQHF
TGTGCCAGCACCGGGACAGGGGGGAGCAATCAGCCCCAGCATTTT
>TRBV11-2|TRBD1|TRBJ2-7|NA
CASSLSDRGTGYEQYF
TGTGCCAGCAGCTTATCCGACAGGGGAACCGGCTACGAGCAGTACTTC
>TRBV10-3|TRBD1|TRBJ2-7|many
CAISGVGGQGVQSYEQYF
TGTGCCATCAGTGGCGTGGGAGGACAGGGGGTGCAGTCCTACGAGCAGTACTTC
>TRBV3-1/TRBV3-2|NA|TRBJ1-1|NA
CASSQWDIKKNTEAFF
TGTGCCAGCAGCCAATGGGACATCAAGAAGAACACTGAAGCTTTCTTT
>TRBV6-4|TRBD2|TRBJ2-2|NA
CASSLAGGDTGELFF
TGTGCCAGCAGTCTAGCGGGGGGCGACACCGGGGAGCTGTTTTTT
>TRBV7-8|TRBD1|TRBJ1-2|NA
CASSRQGNYGYTF
TGTGCCAGCAGCCGACAGGGTAACTATGGCTACACCTTC
>TRBV28|NA|TRBJ1-2|NA
CASSLDGYGYTF
TGTGCCAGCAGTTTAGACGGGTATGGCTACACCTTC
>TRBV27|NA|TRBJ2-1|NA
CASSPITGLNYNEQFF
TGTGCCAGCAGTCCAATTACGGGACTCAACTACAATGAGCAGTTCTTC
>TRBV7-8|TRBD2|TRBJ2-7|NA
CASSLGGLAGEQYF
TGTGCCAGCAGCCTCGGCGGGCTAGCGGGGGAGCAGTACTTC
>TRBV7-2|TRBD1|TRBJ1-5|many
CASSLSGGSQPQHF
TGTGCCAGCAGCCTGTCAGGGGGTAGTCAGCCCCAGCATTTT
>TRBV27|TRBD2|TRBJ2-1|NA
CASSSGGGENEQFF
TGTGCCAGCAGTTCGGGCGGGGGGGAGAATGAGCAGTTCTTC
>TRBV7-2|NA|TRBJ2-1|few
CASSRADSNEQFF
TGTGCCAGCAGCCGCGCGGACAGCAATGAGCAGTTCTTC
>TRBV27|TRBD1|TRBJ1-5|NA
CASSSGGPPFNQPQHF
TGTGCCAGCAGTTCAGGGGGCCCCCCCTTTAATCAGCCCCAGCATTTT
>TRBV6-4|NA|TRBJ2-3|NA
CASSDNPGFGTDTQYF
TGTGCCAGCAGTGACAACCCGGGTTTTGGCACAGATACGCAGTATTTT
>TRBV19|TRBD1|TRBJ1-1|NA
CASRRQGSMNTEAFF
TGTGCCAGTAGAAGACAGGGGTCGATGAACACTGAAGCTTTCTTT
>TRBV27|NA|TRBJ1-1|NA
CASSLAGRDTEAFF
TGTGCCAGCAGTTTAGCAGGGAGGGACACTGAAGCTTTCTTT